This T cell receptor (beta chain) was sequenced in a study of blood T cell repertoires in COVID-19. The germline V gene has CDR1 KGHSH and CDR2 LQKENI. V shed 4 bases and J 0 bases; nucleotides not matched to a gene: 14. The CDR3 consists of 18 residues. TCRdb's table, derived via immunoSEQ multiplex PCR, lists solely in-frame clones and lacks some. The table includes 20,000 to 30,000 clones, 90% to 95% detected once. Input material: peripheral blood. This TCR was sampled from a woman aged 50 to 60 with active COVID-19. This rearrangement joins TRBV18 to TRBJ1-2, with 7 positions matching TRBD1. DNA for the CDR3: TGTGCCAGCTCACAACAGACAGGGTTTAGAGGTGCTAACTATGGCTACACCTTC. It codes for CASSQQTGFRGANYGYTF.